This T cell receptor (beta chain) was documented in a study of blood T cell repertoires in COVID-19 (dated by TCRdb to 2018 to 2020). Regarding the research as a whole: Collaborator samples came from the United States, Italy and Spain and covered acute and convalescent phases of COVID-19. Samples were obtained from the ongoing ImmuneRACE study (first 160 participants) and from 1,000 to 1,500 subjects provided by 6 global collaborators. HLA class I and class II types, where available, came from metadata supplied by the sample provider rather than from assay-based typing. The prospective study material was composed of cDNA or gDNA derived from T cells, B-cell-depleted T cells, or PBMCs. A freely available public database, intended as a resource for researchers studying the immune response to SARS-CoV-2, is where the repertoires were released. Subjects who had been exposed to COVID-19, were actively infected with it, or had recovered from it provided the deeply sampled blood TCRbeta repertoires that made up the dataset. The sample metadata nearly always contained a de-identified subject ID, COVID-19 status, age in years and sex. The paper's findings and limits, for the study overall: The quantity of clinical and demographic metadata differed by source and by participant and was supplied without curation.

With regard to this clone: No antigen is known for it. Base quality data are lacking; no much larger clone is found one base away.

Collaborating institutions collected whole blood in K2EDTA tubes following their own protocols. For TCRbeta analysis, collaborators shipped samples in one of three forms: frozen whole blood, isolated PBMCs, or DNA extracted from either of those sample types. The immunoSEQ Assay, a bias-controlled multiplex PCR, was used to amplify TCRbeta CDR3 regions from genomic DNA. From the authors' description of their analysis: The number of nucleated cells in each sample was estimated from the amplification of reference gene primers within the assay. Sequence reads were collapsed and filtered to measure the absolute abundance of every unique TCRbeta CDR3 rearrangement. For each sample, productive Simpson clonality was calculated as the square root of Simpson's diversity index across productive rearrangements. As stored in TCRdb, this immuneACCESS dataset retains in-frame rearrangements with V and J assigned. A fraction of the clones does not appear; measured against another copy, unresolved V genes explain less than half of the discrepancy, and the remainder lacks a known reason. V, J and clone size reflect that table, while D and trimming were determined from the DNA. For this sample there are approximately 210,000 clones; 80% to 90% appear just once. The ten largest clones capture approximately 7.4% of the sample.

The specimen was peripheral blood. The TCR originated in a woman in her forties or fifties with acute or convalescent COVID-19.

The sequenced DNA: TGTGCCAGCAGTTCTCTTCCAGATACGCAGTATTTT. This codes for CASSSLPDTQYF. The rearrangement joined TRBV28 to TRBJ2-3; no confident D gene assignment can be made. V is clipped by 4 bases and J by 4 bases, and the sequence between their germline boundaries is 6 bases long. Taken from cysteine to phenylalanine, the CDR3 has 12 residues. The sequence is cut down to CDR3 DNA, 36 bases in frame from base 1. From a lookup of the germline V gene, CDR1 and CDR2 are MDHEN and SYDVKM.